This is a list of T cell receptor beta chains from one sample in a study of blood T cell repertoires in COVID-19. Measured with immunoSEQ multiplex PCR; TCRdb has only the in-frame clones, and not every one. The data show some 150,000 clones, under 90% seen once. Sequenced input: peripheral blood. The receptor source for this set is a human donor in a cohort sampled during active COVID-19. The CDR3 runs from the conserved cysteine through the conserved F or W. Each record gives: D gene, V gene, clone size, J gene, CDR3 protein, CDR3 DNA. D genes are given only for firm matches. Not all rows give a size; the values are once, few, many and, for expanded clones, a class.

D gene: -; V gene: TRBV5-1; clone size: -; J gene: TRBJ2-3; CDR3 protein: CASSGGTARDTQYF; CDR3 DNA: TGCGCCAGCAGCGGCGGGACAGCTAGAGATACGCAGTATTTT
D gene: -; V gene: TRBV6-5; clone size: -; J gene: TRBJ2-3; CDR3 protein: CASSPGYTDTQYF; CDR3 DNA: TGTGCCAGCAGTCCAGGGTACACAGATACGCAGTATTTT
D gene: -; V gene: TRBV4-1; clone size: -; J gene: TRBJ2-5; CDR3 protein: CASSQDHLAWETQYF; CDR3 DNA: TGCGCCAGCAGCCAAGACCACCTAGCGTGGGAGACCCAGTACTTC
D gene: TRBD2; V gene: TRBV7-7; clone size: once; J gene: TRBJ2-2; CDR3 protein: CASSLGTSVRAGELFF; CDR3 DNA: TGTGCTAGCAGCTTAGGGACTAGCGTAAGAGCCGGGGAGCTGTTTTTT
D gene: -; V gene: TRBV6-2/TRBV6-3; clone size: once; J gene: TRBJ2-1; CDR3 protein: CASSYSYRVKPPNEQFF; CDR3 DNA: TGTGCCAGCAGTTACTCTTACAGGGTAAAGCCCCCCAATGAGCAGTTCTTC
D gene: TRBD1; V gene: TRBV4-3; clone size: -; J gene: TRBJ1-2; CDR3 protein: CASSQQQGARGYTF; CDR3 DNA: TGCGCCAGCAGCCAACAACAGGGGGCGCGGGGCTACACCTTC
D gene: TRBD1; V gene: TRBV7-2; clone size: -; J gene: TRBJ2-7; CDR3 protein: CASSLKGAIGGYEQYF; CDR3 DNA: TGTGCCAGCAGCTTAAAGGGGGCCATCGGAGGTTACGAGCAGTACTTC
D gene: TRBD1; V gene: TRBV27; clone size: -; J gene: TRBJ1-2; CDR3 protein: CASSFSGTGAKRHGYTF; CDR3 DNA: TGTGCCAGCAGTTTTTCCGGGACAGGGGCCAAACGACATGGCTACACCTTC
D gene: -; V gene: TRBV5-6; clone size: -; J gene: TRBJ1-4; CDR3 protein: CASSPKGIANEKLFF; CDR3 DNA: TGTGCCAGCAGTCCTAAGGGGATAGCTAATGAAAAACTGTTTTTT
D gene: -; V gene: TRBV4-2; clone size: -; J gene: TRBJ1-1; CDR3 protein: CASSQGNQGNTEAFF; CDR3 DNA: TGTGCCAGCAGCCAAGGGAACCAGGGGAACACTGAAGCTTTCTTT
D gene: -; V gene: TRBV25-1; clone size: -; J gene: TRBJ2-1; CDR3 protein: CASSVTGSYEQFF; CDR3 DNA: TGTGCCAGCAGTGTTACAGGGTCTTATGAGCAGTTCTTC
D gene: TRBD1; V gene: TRBV6-6; clone size: -; J gene: TRBJ1-5; CDR3 protein: CASQGTEYSNQPQHF; CDR3 DNA: TGTGCCAGCCAGGGGACAGAATATAGCAATCAGCCCCAGCATTTT
D gene: -; V gene: TRBV4-3; clone size: -; J gene: TRBJ1-2; CDR3 protein: CASSQPGLDYGYTF; CDR3 DNA: TGCGCCAGCAGCCAACCAGGGTTGGACTATGGCTACACCTTC
D gene: TRBD1; V gene: TRBV5-1; clone size: few; J gene: TRBJ1-1; CDR3 protein: CASSLRQGWETEAFF; CDR3 DNA: TGCGCCAGCAGCCTACGACAGGGTTGGGAAACTGAAGCTTTCTTT
D gene: TRBD1; V gene: TRBV27; clone size: -; J gene: TRBJ1-2; CDR3 protein: CASSPGTGQGNYGYTF; CDR3 DNA: TGTGCCAGCAGTCCCGGAACGGGACAGGGAAACTATGGCTACACCTTC
D gene: -; V gene: TRBV7-9; clone size: -; J gene: TRBJ2-3; CDR3 protein: CASSQGGETSTDTQYF; CDR3 DNA: TGTGCCAGCAGCCAAGGGGGGGAAACTAGCACAGATACGCAGTATTTT
D gene: TRBD1; V gene: TRBV5-1; clone size: -; J gene: TRBJ2-1; CDR3 protein: CASSGQGAYNEQFF; CDR3 DNA: TGCGCCAGCAGCGGACAGGGGGCCTACAATGAGCAGTTCTTC
D gene: -; V gene: TRBV3-1/TRBV3-2; clone size: -; J gene: TRBJ2-7; CDR3 protein: CASSQGGGANYEQYF; CDR3 DNA: TGTGCCAGCAGCCAAGGTGGAGGGGCGAACTACGAGCAGTACTTC